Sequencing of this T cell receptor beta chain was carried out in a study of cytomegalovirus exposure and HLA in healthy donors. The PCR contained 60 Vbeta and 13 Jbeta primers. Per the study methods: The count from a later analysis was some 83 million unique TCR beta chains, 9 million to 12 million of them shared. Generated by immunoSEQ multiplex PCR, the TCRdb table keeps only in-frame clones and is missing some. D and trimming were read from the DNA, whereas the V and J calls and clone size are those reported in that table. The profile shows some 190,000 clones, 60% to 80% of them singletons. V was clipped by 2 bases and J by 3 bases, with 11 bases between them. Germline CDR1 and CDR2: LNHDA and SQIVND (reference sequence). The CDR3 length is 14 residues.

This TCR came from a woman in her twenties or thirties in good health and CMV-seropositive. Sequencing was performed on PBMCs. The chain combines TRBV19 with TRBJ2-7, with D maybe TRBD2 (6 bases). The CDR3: CASSILMGGYEQYF. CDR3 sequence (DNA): TGTGCCAGTAGTATACTGATGGGGGGCTACGAGCAGTACTTC.